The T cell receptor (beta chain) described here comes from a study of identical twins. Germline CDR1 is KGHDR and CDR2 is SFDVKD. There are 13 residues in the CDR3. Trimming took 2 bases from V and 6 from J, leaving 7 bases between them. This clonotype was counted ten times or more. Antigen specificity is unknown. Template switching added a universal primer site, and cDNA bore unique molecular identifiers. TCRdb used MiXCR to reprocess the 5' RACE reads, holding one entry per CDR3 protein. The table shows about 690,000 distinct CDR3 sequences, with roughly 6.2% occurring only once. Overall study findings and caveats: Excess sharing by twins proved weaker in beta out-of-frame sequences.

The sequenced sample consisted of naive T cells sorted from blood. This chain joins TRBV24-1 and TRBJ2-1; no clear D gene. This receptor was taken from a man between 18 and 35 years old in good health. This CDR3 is CATSDSGSNEQFF. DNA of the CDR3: TGTGCCACCAGTGATTCAGGCTCCAATGAGCAGTTCTTC.